This TCR beta chain was found in a study of T cells in Graves' hyperthyroidism and ophthalmopathy. Broader study findings: From stable hyperthyroidism, ophthalmopathy was separated by a 13 V-J model.

There are 14 residues in the CDR3. CDR1 and CDR2 (germline): DFQATT, SNEGSKA (reference sequence). Of note for this clonotype: Its cognate antigen is unknown. A junction end diverges from the germline sequence, so it may reflect a read error.

A lack of ophthalmopathy progression within 18 months defined stable Graves' hyperthyroidism. RNA transcripts yielded amplified TCR beta CDR3 regions. Initially, a first-round RT-PCR of the TCR CDR3 employed the HTBI primer set. MiXCR, run by TCRdb on the multiplex PCR reads, gives a single entry per CDR3 protein. The table lists 95,000 to 110,000 distinct CDR3 sequences, 45% to 50% of them singletons. What was sequenced was blood. This clonotype was sampled from a man aged 35 to 55 with Graves' hyperthyroidism. This chain links TRBV20-1 with TRBJ1-1; possible D gene TRBD1, 6 bases. Written as DNA, the CDR3 is TGCAGTGCTAGAGATATACGTGGGGGGGCTGAAGCCCTCTTT. As protein: CSARDIRGGAEALF.